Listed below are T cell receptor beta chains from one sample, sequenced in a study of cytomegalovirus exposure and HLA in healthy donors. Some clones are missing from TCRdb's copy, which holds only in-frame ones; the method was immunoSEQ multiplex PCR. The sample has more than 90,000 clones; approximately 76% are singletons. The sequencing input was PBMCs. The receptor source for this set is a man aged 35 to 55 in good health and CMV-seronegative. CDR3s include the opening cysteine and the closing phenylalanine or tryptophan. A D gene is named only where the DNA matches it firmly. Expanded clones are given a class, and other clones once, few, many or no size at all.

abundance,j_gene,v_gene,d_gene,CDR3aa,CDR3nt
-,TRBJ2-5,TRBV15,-,CATSREEGLNVGLLYQETQYF,TGTGCCACCAGCAGAGAGGAGGGGCTAAATGTGGGACTCCTGTACCAAGAGACCCAGTACTTC
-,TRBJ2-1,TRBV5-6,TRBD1,CASSLQGDSPNNEQFF,TGTGCCAGCAGCTTACAGGGGGATAGCCCGAACAATGAGCAGTTCTTC
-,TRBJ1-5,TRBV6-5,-,CASSYSSSKRQPQHF,TGTGCCAGCAGTTACTCGTCCTCCAAGCGGCAGCCCCAGCATTTT
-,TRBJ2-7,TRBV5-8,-,CASSLGGAQYEQYF,TGTGCCAGCAGCTTAGGCGGGGCTCAATACGAGCAGTACTTC
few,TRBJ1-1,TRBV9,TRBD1,CASSPKPGQAMGTEAFF,TGTGCCAGCAGCCCCAAACCGGGACAGGCCATGGGCACTGAAGCTTTCTTT
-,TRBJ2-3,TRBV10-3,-,CAISENGGPTGTDTQYF,TGTGCCATCAGTGAGAACGGGGGGCCGACCGGCACAGATACGCAGTATTTT
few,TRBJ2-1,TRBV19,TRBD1,CASSIYPDRDRSNEQFF,TGTGCCAGTAGTATTTATCCCGACCGGGACAGATCCAATGAGCAGTTCTTC
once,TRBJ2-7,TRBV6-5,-,CASSSGGGKYEQYF,TGTGCCAGCAGTTCGGGCGGAGGGAAATACGAGCAGTACTTC
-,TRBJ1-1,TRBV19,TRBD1,CASSILGTGKTEAFF,TGTGCCAGTAGTATATTGGGGACAGGGAAAACTGAAGCTTTCTTT
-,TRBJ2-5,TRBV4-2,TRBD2,CASSQEYGPSGQETQYF,TGTGCCAGCAGCCAAGAGTATGGGCCTAGCGGCCAAGAGACCCAGTACTTC
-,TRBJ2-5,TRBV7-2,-,CASSLAGGETQYF,TGTGCCAGCAGCTTAGCCGGTGGAGAGACCCAGTACTTC
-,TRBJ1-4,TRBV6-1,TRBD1,CASSPNRGFGEKLFF,TGTGCCAGCAGTCCCAACAGGGGGTTTGGGGAAAAACTGTTTTTT
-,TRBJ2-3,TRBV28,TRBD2,CASSLMGSGGPQYF,TGTGCCAGCAGTTTAATGGGTAGCGGGGGTCCGCAGTATTTT
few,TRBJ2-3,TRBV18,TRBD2,CASSPTSGRADTQYF,TGTGCCAGCTCACCGACTAGCGGGAGGGCAGATACGCAGTATTTT
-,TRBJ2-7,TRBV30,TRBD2,CAWSVQRTRTYEQYF,TGTGCCTGGAGTGTACAAAGGACTAGGACCTACGAGCAGTACTTC
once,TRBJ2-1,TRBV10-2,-,CASSDPPTTDYNEQFF,TGCGCCAGCAGTGATCCGCCCACGACAGACTACAATGAGCAGTTCTTC
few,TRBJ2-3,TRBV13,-,CASQGTDTQYF,TGTGCCAGCCAGGGGACAGATACGCAGTATTTT
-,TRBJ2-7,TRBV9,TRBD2,CASSPRALAGAYEQYF,TGTGCCAGCAGCCCGCGGGCTCTAGCGGGGGCCTACGAGCAGTACTTC
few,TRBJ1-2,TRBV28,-,CASTQRGAGDGYTF,TGTGCCAGCACTCAAAGAGGGGCAGGGGATGGCTACACCTTC
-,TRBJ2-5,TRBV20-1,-,CSAVSSETQYF,TGCAGTGCTGTCTCGAGCGAGACCCAGTACTTC
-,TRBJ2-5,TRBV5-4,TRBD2,CASSLGGLAGGETQYF,TGTGCCAGCAGCTTGGGGGGGCTAGCGGGAGGAGAGACCCAGTACTTC
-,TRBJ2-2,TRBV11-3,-,CASGQNTGELFF,TGTGCCAGCGGACAGAACACCGGGGAGCTGTTTTTT
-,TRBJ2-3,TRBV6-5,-,CASTSGYDTQYF,TGTGCCAGCACCTCAGGGTACGATACGCAGTATTTT
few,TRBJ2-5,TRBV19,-,CASSADRNLGTQYF,TGTGCCAGTAGTGCCGACAGAAACCTCGGGACCCAGTACTTC
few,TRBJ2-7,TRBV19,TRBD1,CASSSRGQATSYEQYF,TGTGCCAGTAGTTCCCGGGGACAGGCAACTTCCTACGAGCAGTACTTC
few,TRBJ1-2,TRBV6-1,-,CASSTRQAYGYTF,TGTGCCAGCAGTACACGACAAGCCTATGGCTACACCTTC
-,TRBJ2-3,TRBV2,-,CASSERAGVPDTQYF,TGTGCCAGCAGTGAACGTGCTGGAGTGCCTGATACGCAGTATTTT
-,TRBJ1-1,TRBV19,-,CASSTPSRGTNTEAFF,TGTGCCAGTAGTACCCCATCTCGGGGAACGAACACTGAAGCTTTCTTT
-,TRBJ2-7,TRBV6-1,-,CASSEGLTYEQYF,TGTGCCAGCAGTGAGGGCTTAACCTACGAGCAGTACTTC
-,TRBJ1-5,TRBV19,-,CASTPLKGGEQPQHF,TGTGCCAGTACCCCTCTAAAAGGAGGGGAACAGCCCCAGCATTTT
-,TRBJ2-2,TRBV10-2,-,CASVIIGPPGTGELFF,TGCGCCAGCGTTATCATTGGACCACCGGGGACCGGGGAGCTGTTTTTT
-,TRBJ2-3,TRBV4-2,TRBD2,CASSQASGGDGDTQYF,TGTGCCAGCAGCCAAGCGAGCGGGGGGGATGGAGATACGCAGTATTTT
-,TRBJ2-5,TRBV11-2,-,CASRRTYQETQYF,TGTGCCAGCAGAAGGACATATCAAGAGACCCAGTACTTC
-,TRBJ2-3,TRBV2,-,CASTLVGPRDTQYF,TGTGCCAGCACTTTAGTGGGGCCTCGGGATACGCAGTATTTT
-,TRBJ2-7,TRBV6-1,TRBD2,CASEPSGSYEQYF,TGTGCCAGCGAACCTAGCGGTTCCTACGAGCAGTACTTC
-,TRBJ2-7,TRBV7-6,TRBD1,CASSLGTGKYEQYF,TGTGCCAGCAGCCTGGGGACAGGGAAGTACGAGCAGTACTTC
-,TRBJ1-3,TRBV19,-,CASSMDPGQLISGNTIYF,TGTGCCAGTAGTATGGATCCCGGACAGCTTATCTCTGGAAACACCATATATTTT
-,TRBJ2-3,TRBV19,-,CASSIRGIAGISTDTQYF,TGTGCCAGTAGTATTAGAGGGATCGCGGGGATAAGCACAGATACGCAGTATTTT
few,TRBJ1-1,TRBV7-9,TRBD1,CASSPVRTGEAFF,TGTGCCAGCAGCCCTGTCCGGACAGGCGAAGCTTTCTTT
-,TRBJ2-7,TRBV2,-,CASDTGFHEQYF,TGTGCCAGCGATACGGGATTCCACGAGCAGTACTTC
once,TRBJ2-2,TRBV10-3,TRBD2,CAISESILAGVSGELLF,TGTGCCATCAGTGAGTCGATTCTAGCGGGAGTATCCGGGGAGCTGCTTTTT
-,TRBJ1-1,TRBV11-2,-,CASSSTGQQNTEAFF,TGTGCCAGCAGCTCCACTGGACAGCAGAACACTGAAGCTTTCTTT
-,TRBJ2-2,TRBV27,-,CASRNSGPATTGELFF,TGTGCCAGCAGAAACTCAGGGCCCGCGACCACCGGGGAGCTGTTTTTT
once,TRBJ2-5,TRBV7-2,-,CASSLSYYRAQETQYF,TGTGCCAGCAGCCTCTCCTACTACAGGGCACAAGAGACCCAGTACTTC
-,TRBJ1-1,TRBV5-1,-,CASSTGQLNTEAFF,TGCGCCAGCAGCACAGGACAGCTGAACACTGAAGCTTTCTTT
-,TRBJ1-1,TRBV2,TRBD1,CASSSGQGNTEAFF,TGTGCCAGCAGTTCTGGACAGGGGAACACTGAAGCTTTCTTT
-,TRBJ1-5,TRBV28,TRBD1,CAAKPGTGGQPQHF,TGTGCCGCCAAGCCCGGGACAGGTGGTCAGCCCCAGCATTTT
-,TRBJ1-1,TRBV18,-,CASSPQGNTEAFF,TGTGCCAGCTCACCCCAGGGTAACACTGAAGCTTTCTTT
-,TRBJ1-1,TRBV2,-,CASSDREASEAFF,TGTGCCAGCAGTGACAGGGAGGCATCTGAAGCTTTCTTT
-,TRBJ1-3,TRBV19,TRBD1,CASSSRDSWSGNTIYF,TGTGCCAGTAGTAGCCGGGACAGCTGGTCTGGAAACACCATATATTTT
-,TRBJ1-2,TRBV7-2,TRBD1,CASSQQTTGMGGYTF,TGTGCCAGCAGCCAGCAGACGACAGGGATGGGGGGCTACACCTTC
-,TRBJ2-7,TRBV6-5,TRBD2,CASSRGGRAGYEQYF,TGTGCCAGCAGCCGGGGCGGGAGGGCGGGGTACGAGCAGTACTTC
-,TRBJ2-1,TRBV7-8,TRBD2,CASSGHPGLLTSEQFF,TGTGCCAGCAGCGGGCACCCGGGACTATTAACAAGTGAGCAGTTCTTC
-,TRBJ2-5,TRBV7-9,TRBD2,CASSYPGLAGGQETQYF,TGTGCCAGCAGCTACCCTGGACTAGCGGGGGGACAAGAGACCCAGTACTTC
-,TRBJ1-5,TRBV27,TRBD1,CASSAGTGIYSNQPQHF,TGTGCCAGCAGTGCCGGGACAGGGATCTATAGCAATCAGCCCCAGCATTTT
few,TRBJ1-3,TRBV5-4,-,CASSLGANTIYF,TGTGCCAGCAGCTTGGGGGCGAACACCATATATTTT
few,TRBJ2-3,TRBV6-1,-,CASSAVASTDTQYF,TGTGCCAGCAGTGCTGTAGCCAGCACAGATACGCAGTATTTT